The 21 T cell receptor beta chains below were found in one sample sequenced in a study of sequential checkpoint blockade in melanoma. The treatment denotes: randomized to nivolumab then ipilimumab (arm A) or the reverse (arm B). Here immunoSEQ multiplex PCR was the method, and the copy in TCRdb shows in-frame clones only, minus some. The table has around 18,000 clones, about 69% seen once. Material: CD8+ T cells sorted from blood (inferred from file names), obtained from a patient given nivolumab and ipilimumab in sequence. All receptors come from a human donor with melanoma.

This clone came up a few times. This chain joins TRBV18 and TRBJ2-7, with 9 bases matching TRBD1. CDR1 KGHSH and CDR2 LQKENI come from the germline V gene. The V and J ends lost 2 bases and 2 bases, in that order; junction bases with no gene match: 4. CDR3 length: 15 amino acids. CDR3 nucleotide sequence: TGTGCCAGCTCACCAAGACAGGGGGGCCCCTACGAGCAGTACTTC. Translating it yields CASSPRQGGPYEQYF.

The CDR3 reads CASSLERRKNTEAFF. In nucleotides, the CDR3 is TGTGCCAGCAGTTTAGAACGGAGGAAGAACACTGAAGCTTTCTTT. V is TRBV6-5 and J is TRBJ1-1, with no clear D. Germline loops: CDR1 MNHEY, CDR2 SVGAGI. The CDR3 has 15 residues. Trimming stripped 4 bases from V and 1 base from J, with 13 bases between.

J is TRBJ1-3 and V is TRBV10-3; the match to TRBD1 covers 9 bases. From germline, CDR1 is ENHRY and CDR2 SYGVKD. Trimming at V came to 10 bases and at J to 0 bases, leaving 19 bases not matched to a gene. This CDR3 region has 19 residues. CDR3 DNA sequence: TGTGCCACCGCGGGACCCGGGACCGGGACAGGGATCTCTGGAAACACCATATATTTT. Protein sequence: CATAGPGTGTGISGNTIYF.

This clone was detected once. The CDR3 DNA reads as TGTGCCAGCAGTTTCGCGGGTGGGGAGCTGTTTTTT. Its translation is CASSFAGGELFF. The chain uses TRBV27 and TRBJ2-2, with D possibly matching TRBD2 (5 bases). Germline loops: CDR1 MNHEY, CDR2 SMNVEV (reference sequence). The CDR3 contains 12 residues. The ends were cut back, 3 bases at V and 8 bases at J, with 7 bases in the middle.

The chain is built from TRBV30 and TRBJ2-1; 8 bases line up with TRBD1. V shed 2 bases, J shed 4 bases, and the junction held 22 bases outside the gene matches. This CDR3 region has 20 residues. Per germline, CDR1 GTSNPN and CDR2 SVGIG (reference sequence). The CDR3 DNA reads TGTGCCTGGAGTATATCCGAACAGGGGGTGATCAATGACCGTTACAATGAGCAGTTCTTC. Protein sequence: CAWSISEQGVINDRYNEQFF.

This clone was observed once. J is TRBJ2-2 and V is TRBV27; D remains unclear. The V and J ends lost 3 bases and 1 base respectively, with 6 bases between them. The CDR3 spans 14 residues. The V gene's germline CDR1 is MNHEY and CDR2 SMNVEV (reference sequence). CDR3 bases: TGTGCCAGCAGTTTTTATATGAACACCGGGGAGCTGTTTTTT. It translates to CASSFYMNTGELFF.

This clone was detected once. J is TRBJ2-7 and V is TRBV27; TRBD1 aligns across 7 bases. V lost 5 bases and J lost 2; bases outside the gene matches: 9. Germline-derived CDR1 and CDR2 are MNHEY and SMNVEV (reference sequence). The CDR3 length is 15 residues. The CDR3 here is CASSTDRDPTYEQYF. In DNA form, the CDR3 reads TGTGCCAGCAGTACCGACAGGGACCCAACCTACGAGCAGTACTTC.

The chain is built from TRBV6-5 and TRBJ1-1; the D gene is possibly TRBD1 (6 bases). CDR3 size: 16 residues. Germline V lookup: CDR1 MNHEY, CDR2 SVGAGI. The germline V and J ends were trimmed by 2 bases and 5 bases, with 18 bases remaining between them. The CDR3 coding sequence is TGTGCCAGCAGTTACACGGTGGGGGCGCTTGGAACTGAAGCTTTCTTT. Its protein is CASSYTVGALGTEAFF.

The chain links TRBV7-9 to TRBJ1-4; 9 bases are shared with TRBD1. This CDR3 is 17 amino acids long. Per the germline V gene, CDR1 is SEHNR and CDR2 is FQNEAQ (reference sequence). The V segment lost 5 bases and the J segment 5 bases; nucleotides outside the gene matches: 12. DNA for the CDR3: TGTGCCAGCAGCGGCCGGGACAGGGCCCACCGGAATGAAAAACTGTTTTTT. Protein sequence: CASSGRDRAHRNEKLFF.

The chain has TRBV15 and TRBJ2-2; TRBD1 matches at 7 bases. There are 17 residues in the CDR3. Trimming at V came to 0 bases and at J to 1 base, leaving 5 bases not matched to a gene. Germline V lookup: CDR1 LNHNV, CDR2 YYDKDF (reference sequence). The DNA of the CDR3 is TGTGCCACCAGCAGAGACCCGGGACAGATGAACACCGGGGAGCTGTTTTTT. Its translation: CATSRDPGQMNTGELFF.

CDR3 sequence (DNA): TGTGCCAGTAGTATACTGTCTAGCGCCAATGAGCAGTTCTTC. The encoded protein is CASSILSSANEQFF. This sequence joins TRBV19 and TRBJ2-1; perhaps TRBD2 as D (6 bases). V lost 2 bases and J 6 bases, leaving 11 bases between the germline ends. The length of the CDR3 is 14 residues. In germline, CDR1 is LNHDA, CDR2 SQIVND (reference sequence). Variable domain in full (rest from reference TRBV19 and TRBJ2-1): DGGITQSPKYLFRKEGQNVTLSCEQNLNHDAMYWYRQDPGQGLRLIYYSQIVNDFQKGDIAEGYSVSREKKESFPLTVTSAQKNPTAFYLCASSILSSANEQFFGPGTRLTVL.

This clone was picked up one time. The rearrangement links TRBV7-6 to TRBJ1-1, with D possibly being TRBD1 (6 bases). The CDR3 loop spans 16 amino acids. The germline V and J ends were trimmed by 1 base and 11 bases, with 23 bases remaining between them. The germline CDR1 and CDR2 sequences are SGHVS and FNYEAQ. DNA of the CDR3: TGTGCCAGCAGCTTAGGGTGGGCAGGGACACCGACGAATGCTTTCTTT. It yields the protein CASSLGWAGTPTNAFF.

This clone was counted a single time. The chain uses TRBV7-9 and TRBJ2-7; 8 positions match TRBD1. Trimming took 5 bases from V and 7 from J; bases not matched to a gene: 10. The CDR3 extends over 14 amino acids. CDR1 is SEHNR and CDR2 is FQNEAQ in the germline V gene (reference sequence). The DNA for the CDR3 is TGTGCCAGCAGCCCCCCGCAGGGGGCGAGGGAGCAGTACTTC. Protein sequence: CASSPPQGAREQYF. The variable domain in full, with the rest retrieved from reference TRBV7-9 and TRBJ2-7, is DTGVSQNPRHKITKRGQNVTFRCDPISEHNRLYWYRQTLGQGPEFLTYFQNEAQLEKSRLLSDRFSAERPKGSFSTLEIQRTEQGDSAMYLCASSPPQGAREQYFGPGTRLTVT.

V gene TRBV28 combines with J gene TRBJ2-1; 8 bases are a match to TRBD2. With V trimmed by 6 bases and J by 8 bases, 15 bases remained unmatched. The CDR3 is 16 amino acids. Germline assignment: CDR1 MDHEN and CDR2 SYDVKM. The CDR3 reads CASSAALAGWMDEQFF. The CDR3 DNA reads TGTGCCAGCAGCGCCGCCTTAGCGGGGTGGATGGATGAGCAGTTCTTC.

The table lists this clone with a count of one. This chain uses TRBV5-5 with TRBJ1-2; the D is unclear. The V gene's germline CDR1 is SGHKS and CDR2 YYEKEE (reference sequence). This CDR3 contains 13 residues. V was cut by 0 bases and J by 2 bases, with 5 bases left in between. CDR3 in amino acids: CASSLVENYGYTF. DNA of the CDR3: TGTGCCAGCAGCTTGGTGGAGAACTATGGCTACACCTTC.

This clone turned up a few times. This sequence joins TRBV6-5 and TRBJ1-1, with TRBD1 as a possible D gene (6 bases). The length of the CDR3 is 13 residues. Looked up from germline, CDR1 is MNHEY and CDR2 is SVGAGI. V gave up 0 bases and J gave up 5 bases, with 7 bases separating them. The chain's CDR3 is CASSYSDRTEAFF. The DNA for the CDR3 is TGTGCCAGCAGTTACTCAGACAGGACTGAAGCTTTCTTT.

The chain combines TRBV4-3 with TRBJ2-7; no clear D. Germline values: CDR1 LGHNA, CDR2 YSLEER. This CDR3 region has 15 residues. Between the trimmed V and J ends, which lost 0 bases and 3 bases, there was a span of 12 bases. CDR3 DNA sequence: TGCGCCAGCAGCCAAGATGAGTCCCATTACTACGAGCAGTACTTC. Translation gives CASSQDESHYYEQYF.

The chain uses TRBV7-3 and TRBJ2-7, with a possible D match to TRBD1 (6 bases). CDR3 size: 15 residues. V dropped 2 bases and J dropped 1 base, with 12 bases sitting between them. Germline lookup yields CDR1 SGHTA and CDR2 FQGTGA. Written as DNA, the CDR3 is TGTGCCAGCAGCTTAGTGGCAGGGGCGTCCTACGAGCAGTACTTC. Amino acid sequence: CASSLVAGASYEQYF.

CDR3 residues: CASSLGRGYYGYTF. In DNA, the CDR3 is TGTGCCAGCAGCTTAGGCAGGGGGTATTATGGCTACACCTTC. The genes are TRBV11-2 and TRBJ1-2; 7 bases agree with TRBD1. The ends lost 1 base at V and 5 bases at J; junction bases unmatched: 4. CDR3 size: 14 residues. CDR1 is SGHAT, CDR2 FQNNGV, per germline.

A single count supports this clone. The chain employs TRBV9 and TRBJ1-1, with D tentatively TRBD1 (5 bases). CDR1 SGDLS and CDR2 YYNGEE come from the germline V gene. V gave up 4 bases and J gave up 4 bases, with 14 bases separating them. This CDR3 has 14 residues. The CDR3 DNA reads TGTGCCAGCAGCAACCAGGAGGGGATCACTGAAGCTTTCTTT. Amino acid sequence: CASSNQEGITEAFF.

The chain links TRBV5-1 to TRBJ2-7; the D is unclear. CDR3 length: 13 residues. Germline CDR1 SGHRS, CDR2 YFSETQ. V lost 2 bases and J 4 bases, leaving 10 bases between the germline ends. The CDR3 loop reads CASSFLYQYEQYF. CDR3 coding DNA: TGCGCCAGCAGCTTTTTATATCAGTACGAGCAGTACTTC. Supplemented by reference TRBV5-1 and TRBJ2-7, the full variable domain reads KAGVTQTPRYLIKTRGQQVTLSCSPISGHRSVSWYQQTPGQGLQFLFEYFSETQRNKGNFPGRFSGRQFSNSRSEMNVSTLELGDSALYLCASSFLYQYEQYFGPGTRLTVT.